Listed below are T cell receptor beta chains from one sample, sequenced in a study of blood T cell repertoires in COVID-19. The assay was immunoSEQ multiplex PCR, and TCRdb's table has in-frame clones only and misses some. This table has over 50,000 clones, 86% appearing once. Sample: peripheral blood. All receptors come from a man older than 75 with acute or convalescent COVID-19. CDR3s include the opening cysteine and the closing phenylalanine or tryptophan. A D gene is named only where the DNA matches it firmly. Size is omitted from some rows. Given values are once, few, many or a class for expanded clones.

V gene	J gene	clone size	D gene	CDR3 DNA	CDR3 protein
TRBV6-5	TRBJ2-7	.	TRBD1	TGTGCCAGCAGCGCCGGGACAGAGTCCTACGAGCAGTACTTC	CASSAGTESYEQYF
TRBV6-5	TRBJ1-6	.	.	TGTGCCAGCAGTAGGACAGACAATAATTCACCCCTCCACTTT	CASSRTDNNSPLHF
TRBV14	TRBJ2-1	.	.	TGTGCCAGCAGCCAAGTTATCGGGAATGAGCAGTTCTTC	CASSQVIGNEQFF
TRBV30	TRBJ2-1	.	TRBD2	TGTGCCTGGATGGGGGGGAATGAGCAGTTCTTC	CAWMGGNEQFF
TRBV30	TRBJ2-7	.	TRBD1	TGTGCCTGGAGTAGAAGGGACAGAGCCTCCTACGAGCAGTACTTC	CAWSRRDRASYEQYF
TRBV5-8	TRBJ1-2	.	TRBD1	TGTGCCAGCAGCCTGGGACAGCCCTATGGCTACACCTTC	CASSLGQPYGYTF
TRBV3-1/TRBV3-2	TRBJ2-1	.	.	TGTGCCAGCAGCCAAGATGCGAGTAGCTACAATGAGCAGTTCTTC	CASSQDASSYNEQFF
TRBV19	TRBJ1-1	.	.	TGTGCCAGTAGTATTCTAACTGAAGCTTTCTTT	CASSILTEAFF
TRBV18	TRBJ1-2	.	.	TGTGCCAGCTCACCAGGGGGGGACTATGGCTACACCTTC	CASSPGGDYGYTF
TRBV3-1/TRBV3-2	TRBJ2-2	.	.	TGTGCCAGCAGCCAACTGGCGGGGGCAGACACCGGGGAGCTGTTTTTT	CASSQLAGADTGELFF
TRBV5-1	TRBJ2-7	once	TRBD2	TGCGCCAGCAGCACTGGACTAGCGGGGGCTTCCTACGAGCAGTACTTC	CASSTGLAGASYEQYF
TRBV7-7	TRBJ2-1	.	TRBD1	TGTGCTAGCAGTCCTCGCACCGGGACAGGTTCTTACAATGAGCAGTTCTTC	CASSPRTGTGSYNEQFF
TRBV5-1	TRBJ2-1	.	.	TGCGCCAGCAGCTTGTATTTGCCTAGCGAGGGTGAGCAGTTCTTC	CASSLYLPSEGEQFF
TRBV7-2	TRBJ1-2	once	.	TGTGCCAGCAGCCTGCAGGGCATGGGCTATGGCTACACCTTC	CASSLQGMGYGYTF
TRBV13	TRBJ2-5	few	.	TGTGCCAGCAGCGAGGGGGGGGTCGAGACCCAGTACTTC	CASSEGGVETQYF
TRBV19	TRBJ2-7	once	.	TGTGCCAGTAGCCTTCCGGCGGGGGCGCATTCATACGAGCAGTACTTC	CASSLPAGAHSYEQYF
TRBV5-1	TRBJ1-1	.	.	TGCGCCAGCAGCTACGCCAGGGGCAGGAACACTGAAGCTTTCTTT	CASSYARGRNTEAFF
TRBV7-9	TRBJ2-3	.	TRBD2	TGTGCCAGCAGCTCTAGCGGGGGCGCAGATACGCAGTATTTT	CASSSSGGADTQYF
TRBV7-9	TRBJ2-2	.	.	TGTGCCAGCAAATCGGGGGAGACGAACACCGGGGAGCTGTTTTTT	CASKSGETNTGELFF
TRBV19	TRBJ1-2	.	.	TGTGCCAGTAGTATAGATTTAGCGGGACTCTATGGCTACACCTTC	CASSIDLAGLYGYTF
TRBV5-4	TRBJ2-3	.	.	TGTGCCAGCAGCTTACTAGAGTTCACAGATACGCAGTATTTT	CASSLLEFTDTQYF
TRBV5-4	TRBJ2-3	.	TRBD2	TGTGCCAGCAGCATCAGCGGGGGGGCAGCAGATACGCAGTATTTT	CASSISGGAADTQYF
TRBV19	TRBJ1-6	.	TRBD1	TGTGCCACTACAGGGGGCGCGTATAATTCACCCCTCCACTTT	CATTGGAYNSPLHF
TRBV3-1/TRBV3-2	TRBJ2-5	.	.	TGTGCCAGCAACCCTGGGGAGCTCTTTTACCAAGAGACCCAGTACTTC	CASNPGELFYQETQYF
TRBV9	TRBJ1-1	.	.	TGTGCCAGCAGCCCCCCGGGAACTGAAGCTTTCTTT	CASSPPGTEAFF
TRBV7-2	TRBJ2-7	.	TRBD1	TGTGCCAGTAGCAGGGACAGGGCTTCCTACGAGCAGTACTTC	CASSRDRASYEQYF
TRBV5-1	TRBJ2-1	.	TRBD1	TGCGCCAGCAGCTACGACAGGGGTGGCTCCTACAATGAGCAGTTCTTC	CASSYDRGGSYNEQFF
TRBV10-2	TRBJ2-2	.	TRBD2	TGCGCCAGCAGTGAGACTAGCGGGGGTGGGGAGCTGTTTTTT	CASSETSGGGELFF
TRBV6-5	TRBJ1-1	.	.	TGTGCCAGCATGACTCTTGAAGCTTTCTTT	CASMTLEAFF
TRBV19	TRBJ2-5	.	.	TGTGCCAGTAGTATATTCTCCGCGAGGAGCGAAGAGACCCAGTACTTC	CASSIFSARSEETQYF
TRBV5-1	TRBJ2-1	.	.	TGCGCCAGCAGCTTGGTCCGTTCGAATGAGCAGTTCTTC	CASSLVRSNEQFF
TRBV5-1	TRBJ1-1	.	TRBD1	TGCGCCAGCAGCGACCGGGACAGGGGGCTTGGGACTGAAGCTTTCTTT	CASSDRDRGLGTEAFF
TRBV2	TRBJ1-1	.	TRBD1	TGTGCCTGGACCGCAGGGGGAATTGGGAACACTGAAGCTTTCTTT	CAWTAGGIGNTEAFF
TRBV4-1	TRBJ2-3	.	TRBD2	TGCGCCAGCAGCCAAGATCAAGGGACTAGCGGGAGAGCAGGTACGCAGTATTTT	CASSQDQGTSGRAGTQYF
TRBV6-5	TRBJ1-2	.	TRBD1	TGTGCCAGCAGGTCAACAGGGGGTGCAACCTATGGCTACACCTTC	CASRSTGGATYGYTF
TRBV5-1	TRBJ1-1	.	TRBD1	TGCGCCAGCAGCGTCGGACAGGGGGCGAACACTGAAGCTTTCTTT	CASSVGQGANTEAFF
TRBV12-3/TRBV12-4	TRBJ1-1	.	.	TGTGCCAGCACGGAACGGGAAGGCACTGAAGCTTTCTTT	CASTEREGTEAFF
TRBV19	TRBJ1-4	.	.	TGTGCCAGTGGGCGACAGGCCTTCAAGATGGCAACTAATGAAAAACTGTTTTTT	CASGRQAFKMATNEKLFF
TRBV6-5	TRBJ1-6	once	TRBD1	TGTGCCAGCAGTTTCGACAGGGGTTCTTATAATTCACCCCTCCACTTT	CASSFDRGSYNSPLHF
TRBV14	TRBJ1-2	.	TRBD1	TGTGCCAGCAGCCCCTTAGGGACAGGGCAAGCTGGCTACACCTTC	CASSPLGTGQAGYTF
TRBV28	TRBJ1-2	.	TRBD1	TGTGCCAGCCCTGGCCCTGGGACAGCTGACTATGGCTACACCTTC	CASPGPGTADYGYTF
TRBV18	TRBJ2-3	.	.	TGTGCCAGCTCAACAGGGTTCGGTACAGATACGCAGTATTTT	CASSTGFGTDTQYF
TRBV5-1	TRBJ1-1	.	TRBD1	TGCGCCAGCAGCTTTCGACAGGGAAACACTGAAGCTTTCTTT	CASSFRQGNTEAFF
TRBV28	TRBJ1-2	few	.	TGTGCCAGCAGTATAAACTATGGCTACACCTTC	CASSINYGYTF
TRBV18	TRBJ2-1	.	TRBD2	TGTGCCAGCTCACCAGGACTAGCGGGAGTAGGGGAGCAGTTCTTC	CASSPGLAGVGEQFF
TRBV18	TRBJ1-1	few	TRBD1	TGTGCCAGCACGCGGACAGGGAGGACTGAAGCTTTCTTT	CASTRTGRTEAFF
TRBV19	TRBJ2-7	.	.	TGTGCCAGTATTAAACCAGGGGAGCAGTACTTC	CASIKPGEQYF
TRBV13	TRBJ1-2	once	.	TGTGCCAGCAGCCCCCAGGGTGTCGGAGGCTACACCTTC	CASSPQGVGGYTF
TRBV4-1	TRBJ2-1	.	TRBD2	TGCGCCAGCAGCCAAGACCCCCCTAGCGGGGTCTACAATGAGCAGTTCTTC	CASSQDPPSGVYNEQFF
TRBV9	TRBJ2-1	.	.	TGTGCCAGCAGCGTAGGAGGAGGGGTTTACAATGAGCAGTTCTTC	CASSVGGGVYNEQFF
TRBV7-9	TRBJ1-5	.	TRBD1	TGTGCCAGCAGCTATGAAGGGGGCGGCTTGTGGCCCCAGCATTTT	CASSYEGGGLWPQHF
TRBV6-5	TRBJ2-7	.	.	TGTGCCAGCAGTTACTCGAGACAGGTCCACGAGCAGTACTTC	CASSYSRQVHEQYF
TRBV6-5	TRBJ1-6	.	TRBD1	TGTGCCAGCACTTGGGACAGTATTAATTCACCCCTCCACTTT	CASTWDSINSPLHF
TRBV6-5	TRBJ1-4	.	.	TGTGCCAGCAAACCCCCGGGACTTCTTAATGAAAAACTGTTTTTT	CASKPPGLLNEKLFF
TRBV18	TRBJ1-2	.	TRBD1	TGTGCCAGCTCACCACCGGGACAGGCCCTAAGGGGCTACACCTTC	CASSPPGQALRGYTF